Shown below are 22 T cell receptor beta chains from a single sample sequenced in a study of blood T cell repertoires in COVID-19. Repertoires were generated with immunoSEQ multiplex PCR, while TCRdb's copy carries only in-frame clones and drops some. Of roughly 140,000 clones in the sample, about 84% were seen once. Sequencing was done on a sample of peripheral blood. The receptors were sampled from a human donor in a cohort sampled during active COVID-19.

V usage is TRBV4-1 and J usage is TRBJ1-2, with 8 bases aligning to TRBD1. The CDR3 totals 14 residues. Germline V gene data show CDR1 as MGHRA and CDR2 as YSYEKL. V lost 4 bases to trimming and J lost 4 bases; unmatched junction nucleotides: 5. The CDR3 is CASSPRTGSYGYTF. For the CDR3, the DNA is TGCGCCAGCAGCCCACGGACAGGGTCCTATGGCTACACCTTC.

This clone came up once. The rearrangement joins TRBV24-1 to TRBJ2-2; no reliable D call. The CDR3 spans 13 residues. With 3 bases removed from V and 4 bases from J, the gap between germline ends came to 5 bases. The germline CDR1 and CDR2 sequences are KGHDR and SFDVKD. The CDR3 reads CATSDGGTGELFF. The CDR3 DNA is TGTGCCACCAGTGATGGCGGCACCGGGGAGCTGTTTTTT.

The rearrangement links TRBV6-2 or TRBV6-3 to TRBJ2-7, with 8 bases aligning to TRBD1. This CDR3 has 14 residues. Trimming at V came to 4 bases and at J to 2 bases, leaving 4 bases not matched to a gene. Germline CDR1 and CDR2: MNHEY and SVGEGT. The chain's CDR3 is CASSWGQAAYEQYF. CDR3 in DNA: TGTGCCAGCAGTTGGGGACAGGCCGCCTACGAGCAGTACTTC.

V is TRBV5-4 and J is TRBJ1-1; D call uncertain. V lost 4 bases and J lost 0, with 7 bases in between. Germline CDR1 reads SGHNT; CDR2 reads YYREEE (reference sequence). The CDR3 is 13 amino acids. The CDR3 DNA follows: TGTGCCAGCAGCCGTAACTTGAACACTGAAGCTTTCTTT. The encoded protein is CASSRNLNTEAFF. Complete variable domain (other parts from reference TRBV5-4 and TRBJ1-1): ETGVTQSPTHLIKTRGQQVTLRCSSQSGHNTVSWYQQALGQGPQFIFQYYREEENGRGNFPPRFSGLQFPNYSSELNVNALELDDSALYLCASSRNLNTEAFFGQGTRLTVV.

V and J are TRBV9 and TRBJ2-5; 9 bases agree with TRBD2. The V segment lost 0 bases and the J segment 6 bases; nucleotides outside the gene matches: 9. Germline V gene data show CDR1 as SGDLS and CDR2 as YYNGEE. This CDR3 is built from 16 residues. The CDR3 loop reads CASSVEAGGPLKTQYF. The CDR3 DNA reads as TGTGCCAGCAGCGTAGAAGCGGGGGGACCTTTGAAGACCCAGTACTTC.

The chain combines TRBV7-2 with TRBJ1-4; 7 bases match TRBD1. The J segment lost 0 bases and the V segment lost 4 bases, leaving 2 bases of the junction unmatched. Germline CDR1 and CDR2: SGHTA and FQGNSA. CDR3 length equals 15 residues. The CDR3 loop is CASSWDSATNEKLFF. CDR3 sequence (DNA): TGTGCCAGCAGCTGGGACAGTGCAACTAATGAAAAACTGTTTTTT.

The J gene is TRBJ2-5, the V gene TRBV7-2; a possible D gene is TRBD2 (6 bases). From germline, CDR1 is SGHTA and CDR2 FQGNSA. Trimming removed 5 bases from V and 5 bases from J, with 15 bases in between. This CDR3 contains 14 residues. Here the CDR3 DNA reads TGTGCCAGCAGCGCGGGACCAGTAGGGGAGACCCAGTACTTC. Protein sequence: CASSAGPVGETQYF.

The chain carries TRBV3-1 (or the pseudogene TRBV3-2) and TRBJ1-2, with TRBD1 as a possible D gene (5 bases). V lost 3 bases, J lost 7 bases, and 15 bases lay in between. This CDR3 is 14 amino acids long. CDR1 LGHDT and CDR2 YNNKEL come from the germline V gene (reference sequence). The CDR3 DNA reads as TGTGCCAGCAGCCAGGAGGGGAGCAGCAGTGGCTACACCTTC. Amino acids: CASSQEGSSSGYTF.

This clone was observed once. The chain links TRBV5-6 to TRBJ2-5, with TRBD1 identical over 8 bases. CDR1 and CDR2 (germline): SGHDT, YYEEEE. The CDR3 extends over 16 amino acids. The junction had 7 bases not matched to a gene; V was cut back by 2 bases and J by 1 base. CDR3 DNA: TGTGCCAGCAGCTTAAACCCAGGGGGCTCCCAAGAGACCCAGTACTTC. Its translation is CASSLNPGGSQETQYF.

This clone appeared a few times. The chain uses TRBV6-4 and TRBJ2-6; no firm D call. Between the trimmed V and J ends, which lost 0 bases and 0 bases, there was a span of 3 bases. CDR3 size: 15 residues. From germline, CDR1 is MRHNA and CDR2 SNTAGT. CDR3 sequence (DNA): TGTGCCAGCAGTGACTCTAGCTCTGGGGCCAACGTCCTGACTTTC. Translating it yields CASSDSSSGANVLTF.

The gene calls are TRBV27 and TRBJ1-2; 10 bases align to TRBD1. The germline V gene encodes CDR1 MNHEY and CDR2 SMNVEV (reference sequence). V was clipped by 0 bases and J by 4 bases; unmatched bases: 8. The CDR3 sequence is 17 residues long. This chain's CDR3 is CASSLSNKTGGFYGYTF. The CDR3 DNA reads as TGTGCCAGCAGTTTATCGAATAAGACAGGGGGCTTCTATGGCTACACCTTC.

The chain is built from TRBV5-5 and TRBJ2-1, with TRBD1 identical over 7 bases. CDR1 is SGHKS, CDR2 YYEKEE, per germline (reference sequence). Losses at the gene ends were 1 base for V and 10 bases for J; bases not matched to a gene: 2. This CDR3 contains 12 residues. CDR3 nucleotide sequence: TGTGCCAGCAGCTTGAAAGGGGGCGAGCAGTTCTTC. Residues: CASSLKGGEQFF.

This clone was picked up a small number of times. V and J are TRBV10-3 and TRBJ1-2; D unclear. Trimming shortened V by 10 bases and J by 2 bases, and 14 bases separated the two germline ends. From germline, CDR1 is ENHRY and CDR2 SYGVKD. The CDR3 consists of 13 residues. CDR3 protein: CATDPEGNYGYTF. The CDR3 DNA follows: TGTGCCACTGACCCGGAGGGCAACTATGGCTACACCTTC.

This chain links TRBV11-2 with TRBJ2-2; D might be TRBD1 (6 bases). The CDR3 contains 13 residues. Germline V gene sequence: CDR1 SGHAT, CDR2 FQNNGV. Trimming stripped 6 bases from V and 6 bases from J, with 11 bases between. CDR3 region: CASRTQGAGELFF. The CDR3 DNA reads as TGTGCCAGCAGGACACAGGGTGCCGGGGAGCTGTTTTTT.

The chain couples TRBV18 to TRBJ1-1; D possibly corresponds to TRBD1 (5 bases). The V end lost 1 base, the J end lost 6 bases, and 9 bases lay between the germline ends. This CDR3 is built from 13 residues. Germline V lookup: CDR1 KGHSH, CDR2 LQKENI. DNA of the CDR3: TGTGCCAGCTCACCACAGGGGATAGCTGAAGCTTTCTTT. Translated: CASSPQGIAEAFF.

The chain is built from TRBV11-2 and TRBJ1-4, with 8 bases identical to TRBD1. The CDR3 loop spans 15 amino acids. V lost 3 bases and J lost 8; bases outside the gene matches: 8. Germline-derived CDR1 and CDR2 are SGHAT and FQNNGV. The CDR3 nucleotides read TGTGCCAGCAGCTTCCGGGACAGGTGGTGGGAAAAACTGTTTTTT. Amino acid sequence: CASSFRDRWWEKLFF. Using reference TRBV11-2 and TRBJ1-4 for the parts outside the CDR3, the full variable domain is EAGVAQSPRYKIIEKRQSVAFWCNPISGHATLYWYQQILGQGPKLLIQFQNNGVVDDSQLPKDRFSAERLKGVDSTLKIQPAKLEDSAVYLCASSFRDRWWEKLFFGSGTQLSVL.

This rearrangement joins TRBV7-3 to TRBJ2-5; perhaps TRBD1 as D (5 bases). The CDR3 is made up of 13 amino acids. The ends were cut back, 5 bases at V and 3 bases at J, with 10 bases in the middle. Per germline, CDR1 SGHTA and CDR2 FQGTGA. CDR3 protein: CASSPPGKETQYF. The CDR3 region has the DNA TGTGCCAGCAGCCCTCCAGGGAAAGAGACCCAGTACTTC.

The genes are TRBV4-2 and TRBJ2-3; 8 bases map to TRBD2. The J segment lost 3 bases and the V segment lost 1 base, leaving 9 bases of the junction unmatched. CDR3 length: 17 amino acids. In germline, CDR1 is LGHNA, CDR2 YNFKEQ. As DNA, the CDR3 is TGTGCCAGCAGCCAAGTCCGAGCGGGGGCCGATACAGATACGCAGTATTTT. It translates to CASSQVRAGADTDTQYF.

The rearrangement uses TRBV18 and TRBJ1-1; 7 nucleotides line up with TRBD1. The CDR3 is made up of 15 amino acids. After removal of 0 bases from V and 3 bases from J, the junction contained 4 bases not matched to a gene. The V gene's germline CDR1 is KGHSH and CDR2 LQKENI. CDR3 bases: TGTGCCAGCTCACCACCCACAACAGGGGACACTGAAGCTTTCTTT. This codes for CASSPPTTGDTEAFF.

J is TRBJ2-1 and V is TRBV5-5, with D maybe TRBD2 (5 bases). The CDR3 extends over 15 amino acids. Trimming removed 3 bases from V and 9 bases from J, with 19 bases in between. The germline V gene has CDR1 SGHKS and CDR2 YYEKEE (reference sequence). The CDR3 nucleotides read TGTGCCAGCAGCTACGGACTGACCAAGGTTGGTGAGCAGTTCTTC. Its protein is CASSYGLTKVGEQFF.

The chain recombines TRBV6-6 with TRBJ1-6; 8 bases align to TRBD1. The V and J ends lost 7 bases and 10 bases, in that order; junction bases with no gene match: 6. Germline V gene sequence: CDR1 MNHNY, CDR2 SVGAGI (reference sequence). This CDR3 is built from 13 residues. The CDR3 region has the DNA TGTGCCAGCATTGACAGGGGAGGCTCACCCCTCCACTTT. The encoded protein is CASIDRGGSPLHF.

This sequence joins TRBV6-2 or TRBV6-3 and TRBJ2-3; 9 bases are shared with TRBD2. CDR1 and CDR2 (germline): MNHEY, SVGEGT. CDR3 length: 16 residues. V lost 2 bases, J lost 1 base, and 4 bases stayed unmatched. The CDR3 DNA sequence: TGTGCCAGCAGTTACGTTAGCGGGGGCGGCACAGATACGCAGTATTTT. It translates to CASSYVSGGGTDTQYF.